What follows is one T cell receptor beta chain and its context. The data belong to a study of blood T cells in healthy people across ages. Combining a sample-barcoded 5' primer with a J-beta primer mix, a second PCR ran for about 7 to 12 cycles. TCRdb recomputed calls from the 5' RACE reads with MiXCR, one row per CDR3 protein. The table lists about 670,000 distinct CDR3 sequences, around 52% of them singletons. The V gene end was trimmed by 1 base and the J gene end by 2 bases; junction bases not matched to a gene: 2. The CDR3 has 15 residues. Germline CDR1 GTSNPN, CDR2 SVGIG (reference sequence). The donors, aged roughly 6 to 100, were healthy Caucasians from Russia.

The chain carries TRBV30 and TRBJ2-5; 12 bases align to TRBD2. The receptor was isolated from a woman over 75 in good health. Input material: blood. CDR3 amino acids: CAWSATSGGQETQYF. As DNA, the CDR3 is TGTGCCTGGAGTGCGACTAGCGGGGGTCAAGAGACCCAGTACTTC.